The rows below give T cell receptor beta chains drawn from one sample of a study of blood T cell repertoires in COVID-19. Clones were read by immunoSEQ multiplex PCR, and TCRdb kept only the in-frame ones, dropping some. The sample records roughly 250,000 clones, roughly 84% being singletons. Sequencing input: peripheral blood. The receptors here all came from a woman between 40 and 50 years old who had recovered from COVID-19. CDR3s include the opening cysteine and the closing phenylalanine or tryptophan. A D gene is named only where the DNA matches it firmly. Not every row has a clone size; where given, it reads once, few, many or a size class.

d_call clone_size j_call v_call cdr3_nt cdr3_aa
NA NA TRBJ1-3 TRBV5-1 TGCGCCAGCAGCTTGGGGACTCCCTCCTCTGGAAACACCATATATTTT CASSLGTPSSGNTIYF
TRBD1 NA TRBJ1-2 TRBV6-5 TGTGCCAGCAGTTATTCCGGGACAGGGAACGGCTACACCTTC CASSYSGTGNGYTF
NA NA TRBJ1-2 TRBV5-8 TGTGCCAGCCTCAGACGGACAAACTATGGCTACACCTTC CASLRRTNYGYTF
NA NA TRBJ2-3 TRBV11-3 TGTGCCAGCAGCTTAACTGATACGCAGTATTTT CASSLTDTQYF
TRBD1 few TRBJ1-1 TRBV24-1 TGTGCCACCAGGGTAGGACAGGGGGCTGAAGCTTTCTTT CATRVGQGAEAFF
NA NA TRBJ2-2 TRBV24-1 TGTGCCACCAGTGTGGCGAGGACCGGGGAGCTGTTTTTT CATSVARTGELFF
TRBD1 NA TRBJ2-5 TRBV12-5 TGTGCTAGTGGTTTGGGACAGGGCGAGACCCAGTACTTC CASGLGQGETQYF
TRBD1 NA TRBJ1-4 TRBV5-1 TGCGCCAGCAGCTCGGGACAGTATAATGAAAAACTGTTTTTT CASSSGQYNEKLFF
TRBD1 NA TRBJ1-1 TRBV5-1 TGCGCCAGCAGCCCGCGAACTAGACAGGGAGGCACTGAAGCTTTCTTT CASSPRTRQGGTEAFF
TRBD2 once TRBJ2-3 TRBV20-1 TGCAGTGCTAGTGGGACTAAGCGCCTCACAGATACGCAGTATTTT CSASGTKRLTDTQYF
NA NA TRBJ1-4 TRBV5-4 TGTGCCAGCAGCTTGGCCGGTGAAAAACTGTTTTTT CASSLAGEKLFF
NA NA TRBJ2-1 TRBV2 TGTGCCAGCACTGGACTCTTGGACCATGAGCAGTTCTTC CASTGLLDHEQFF
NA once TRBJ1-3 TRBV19 TGTGGGACTTCGATTGGGCTCACCCTCGGAAACACCATATATTTT CGTSIGLTLGNTIYF
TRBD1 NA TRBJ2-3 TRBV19 TGTGCCAGTAGTAAGGGGACAGGGGGTCCCACAGATACGCAGTATTTT CASSKGTGGPTDTQYF
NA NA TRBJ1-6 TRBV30 TGTGCCTGGACCACCCGAGGAAATTCACCCCTCCACTTT CAWTTRGNSPLHF
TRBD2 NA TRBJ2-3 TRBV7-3 TGTGCCAGCAGCCTAGCGGGAGGTGTAGATACGCAGTATTTT CASSLAGGVDTQYF